This is a list of T cell receptor beta chains from one sample in a study of shared clonotypes between healthy human individuals. Produced via immunoSEQ multiplex PCR; TCRdb's table is partial and in-frame only. This sample yields around 180,000 clones, of which roughly 91% are seen a single time; more than 0.06% belongs to the top ten. The sample comprised naive CD4+ T cells sorted from blood. Receptors originate from a woman in her twenties or thirties in good health. Both conserved end residues are part of each CDR3. The D gene is left open where the match is weak. Expanded clones are given a class, and other clones once, few, many or no size at all.

>-|TRBV21-1|15|TRBJ2-7|-
TGTGCCAGCAGCAATACGGGACTAGCGGGATTCGAGCAGTACTTC
CASSNTGLAGFEQYF
>-|TRBV10-1|14|TRBJ2-7|-
TGCGCCAGCAGCCGCGACAGGTCCTCCTACGAGCAGTACTTC
CASSRDRSSYEQYF
>-|TRBV5-6|14|TRBJ1-5|-
TGTGCCAGCAGCTTGATGGGGGCCGGCCAGCCCCAGCATTTT
CASSLMGAGQPQHF
>-|TRBV5-6|13|TRBJ1-5|-
TGTGCCAGCAGCCTTCGAGAGAATCAGCCCCAGCATTTT
CASSLRENQPQHF
>-|TRBV7-5|17|TRBJ2-7|-
TGTGTCAGAAGCCGCCTAGCGGGAGGGCCACTGGTCCACGAGCAGTACTTC
CVRSRLAGGPLVHEQYF
>-|TRBV5-4|14|TRBJ1-1|-
TGTGCCAGCAGCTTGGAACGGGTGGGGACTGAAGCTTTCTTT
CASSLERVGTEAFF
>-|TRBV13|14|TRBJ1-3|-
TGTGCCAGCAGCTTAGAAAGCTCTGGAAACACCATATATTTT
CASSLESSGNTIYF
>TRBD1|TRBV6-5|14|TRBJ2-7|few
TGTGCCAGCAGCAGACAGGGCCCATCCTACGAGCAGTACTTC
CASSRQGPSYEQYF
>-|TRBV19|13|TRBJ2-7|-
TGTGCCAGTAGTTCATCAGGACACTTAAAGCAGTACTTC
CASSSSGHLKQYF
>-|TRBV7-9|14|TRBJ2-7|-
TGTGCCAGCAGCTTTGGGTCGGGGACCTACGAGCAGTACTTC
CASSFGSGTYEQYF